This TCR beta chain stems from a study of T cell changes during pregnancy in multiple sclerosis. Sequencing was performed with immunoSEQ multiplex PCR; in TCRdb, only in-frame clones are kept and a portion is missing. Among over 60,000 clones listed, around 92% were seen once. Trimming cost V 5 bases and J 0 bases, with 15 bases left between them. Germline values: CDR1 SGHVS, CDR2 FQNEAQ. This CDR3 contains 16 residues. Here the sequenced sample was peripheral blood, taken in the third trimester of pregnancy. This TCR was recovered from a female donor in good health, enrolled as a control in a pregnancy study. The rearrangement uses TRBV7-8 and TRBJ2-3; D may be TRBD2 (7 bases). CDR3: CASSLGGGDSTDTQYF. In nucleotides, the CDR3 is TGTGCCAGCAGCCTAGGAGGGGGGGACAGCACAGATACGCAGTATTTT.